This T cell receptor (beta chain) was captured in a study of blood T cell repertoires in COVID-19. Study-level background: The study drew acute and convalescent COVID-19 samples from the United States, Italy and Spain. Sources were T cells, B-cell-depleted T cells, or PBMCs; the material itself was cDNA or gDNA.

This clone appeared a single time. The V end lost 6 bases, the J end lost 4 bases, and 10 bases lay between the germline ends. The CDR3 spans 13 residues. Germline CDR1 reads ENHRY; CDR2 reads SYGVKD. In the original processing: Estimated nucleated cell counts came from reference gene primer amplification. Measured with immunoSEQ multiplex PCR; TCRdb has only the in-frame clones, and not every one. V and J calls plus clone size are reproduced from that table; the DNA served to infer D and trimming. Among about 200,000 clones listed, approximately 87% were seen once. Input material: peripheral blood. This chain joins TRBV10-3 and TRBJ1-5; D remains ambiguous. The receptor was derived from a man in his 60s who had recovered from COVID-19. CDR3 DNA sequence: TGTGCCATCAGCGGGGAATTGAATCAGCCCCAGCATTTT. Residues: CAISGELNQPQHF.